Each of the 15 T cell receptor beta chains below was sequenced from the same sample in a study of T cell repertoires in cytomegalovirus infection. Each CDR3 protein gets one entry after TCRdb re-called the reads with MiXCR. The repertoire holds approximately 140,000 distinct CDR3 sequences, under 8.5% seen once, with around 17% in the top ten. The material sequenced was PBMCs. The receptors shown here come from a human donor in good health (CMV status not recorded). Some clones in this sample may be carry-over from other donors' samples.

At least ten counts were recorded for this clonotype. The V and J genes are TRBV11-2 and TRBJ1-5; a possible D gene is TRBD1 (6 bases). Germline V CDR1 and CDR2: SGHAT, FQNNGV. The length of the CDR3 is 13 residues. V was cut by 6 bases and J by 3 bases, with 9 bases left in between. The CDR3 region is CASSNRDNQPQHF. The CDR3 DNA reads TGTGCCAGCAGTAACAGGGACAATCAGCCCCAGCATTTT.

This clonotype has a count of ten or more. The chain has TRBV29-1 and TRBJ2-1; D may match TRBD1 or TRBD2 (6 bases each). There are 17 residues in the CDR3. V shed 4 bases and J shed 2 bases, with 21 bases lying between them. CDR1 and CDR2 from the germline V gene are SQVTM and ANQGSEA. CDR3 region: CSVGGGGGGRTYNEQFF. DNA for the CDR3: TGCAGCGTTGGAGGGGGTGGTGGGGGGAGGACCTACAATGAGCAGTTCTTC.

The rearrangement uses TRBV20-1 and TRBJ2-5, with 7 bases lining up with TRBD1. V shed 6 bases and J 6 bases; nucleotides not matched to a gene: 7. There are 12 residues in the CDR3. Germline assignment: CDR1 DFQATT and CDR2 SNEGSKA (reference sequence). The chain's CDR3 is CSATPGGKTQYF. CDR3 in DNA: TGCAGTGCGACTCCAGGGGGAAAGACCCAGTACTTC.

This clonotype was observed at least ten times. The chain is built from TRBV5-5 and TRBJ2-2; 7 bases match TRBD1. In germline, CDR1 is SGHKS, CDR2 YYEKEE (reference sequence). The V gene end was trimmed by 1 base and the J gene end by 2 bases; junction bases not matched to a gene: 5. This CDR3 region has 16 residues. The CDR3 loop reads CASSLSGTANTGELFF. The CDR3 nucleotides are TGTGCCAGCAGCTTGTCTGGGACAGCTAACACCGGGGAGCTGTTTTTT.

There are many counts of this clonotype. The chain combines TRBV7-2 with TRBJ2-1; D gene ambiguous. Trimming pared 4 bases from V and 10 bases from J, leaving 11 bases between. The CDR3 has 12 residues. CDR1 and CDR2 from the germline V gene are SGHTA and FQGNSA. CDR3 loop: CASSSTTSEQFF. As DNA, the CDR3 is TGTGCCAGCAGCTCAACAACGTCCGAGCAGTTCTTC.

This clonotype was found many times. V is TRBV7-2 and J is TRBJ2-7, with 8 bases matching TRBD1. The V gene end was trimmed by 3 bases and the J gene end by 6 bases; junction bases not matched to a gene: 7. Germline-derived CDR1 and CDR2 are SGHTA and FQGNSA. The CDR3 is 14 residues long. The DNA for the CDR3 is TGTGCCAGCAGCTTCCTGGACAGGGATGGCGAGCAGTACTTC. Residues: CASSFLDRDGEQYF. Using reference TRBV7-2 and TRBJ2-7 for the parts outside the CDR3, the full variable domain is GAGVSQSPSNKVTEKGKDVELRCDPISGHTALYWYRQSLGQGLEFLIYFQGNSAPDKSGLPSDRFSAERTGGSVSTLTIQRTQQEDSAVYLCASSFLDRDGEQYFGPGTRLTVT.

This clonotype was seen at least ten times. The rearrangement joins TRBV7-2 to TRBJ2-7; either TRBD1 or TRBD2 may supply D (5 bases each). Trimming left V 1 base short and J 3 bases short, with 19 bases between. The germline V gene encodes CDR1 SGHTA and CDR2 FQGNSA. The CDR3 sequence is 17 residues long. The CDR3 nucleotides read TGTGCCAGCAGCTTAGAGGCACAGGAGGCCAGGTACTACGAGCAGTACTTC. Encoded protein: CASSLEAQEARYYEQYF. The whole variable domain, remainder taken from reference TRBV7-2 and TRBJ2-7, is GAGVSQSPSNKVTEKGKDVELRCDPISGHTALYWYRQSLGQGLEFLIYFQGNSAPDKSGLPSDRFSAERTGGSVSTLTIQRTQQEDSAVYLCASSLEAQEARYYEQYFGPGTRLTVT.

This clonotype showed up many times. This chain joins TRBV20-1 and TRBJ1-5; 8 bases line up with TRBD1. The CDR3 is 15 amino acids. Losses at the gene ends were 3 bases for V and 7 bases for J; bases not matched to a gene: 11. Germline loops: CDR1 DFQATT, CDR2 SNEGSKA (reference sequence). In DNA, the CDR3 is TGCAGTGCTAGTACTCGCAGGGGGCCGGAGCAGCCCCAGCATTTT. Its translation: CSASTRRGPEQPQHF.

The DNA for the CDR3 is TGTGCCAGCTCACCAGCACCTGATAGCAATCAGCCCCAGCATTTT. Translating it yields CASSPAPDSNQPQHF. The chain is built from TRBV18 and TRBJ1-5; D gene uncertain. Trimming left V 2 bases short and J 0 bases short, with 8 bases between. The germline V gene has CDR1 KGHSH and CDR2 LQKENI. There are 15 residues in the CDR3.

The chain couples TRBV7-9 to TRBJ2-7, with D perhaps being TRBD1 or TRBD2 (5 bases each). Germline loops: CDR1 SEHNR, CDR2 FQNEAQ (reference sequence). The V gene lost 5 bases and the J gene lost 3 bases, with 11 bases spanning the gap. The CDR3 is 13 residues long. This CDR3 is CASSKGRIYEQYF. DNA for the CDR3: TGTGCCAGCAGCAAGGGACGGATCTACGAGCAGTACTTC.

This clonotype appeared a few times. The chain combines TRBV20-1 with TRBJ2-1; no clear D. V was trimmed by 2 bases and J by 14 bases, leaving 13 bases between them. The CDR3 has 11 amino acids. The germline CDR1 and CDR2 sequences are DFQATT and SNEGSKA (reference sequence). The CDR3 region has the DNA TGCAGTGCTAGACCGTCCGGGCCTGAGTTCTTC. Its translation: CSARPSGPEFF.

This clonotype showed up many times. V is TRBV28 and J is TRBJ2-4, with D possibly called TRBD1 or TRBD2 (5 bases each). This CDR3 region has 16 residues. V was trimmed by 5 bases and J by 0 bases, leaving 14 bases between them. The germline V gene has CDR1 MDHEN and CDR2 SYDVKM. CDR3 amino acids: CASSESLGVAKNIQYF. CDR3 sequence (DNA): TGTGCCAGCAGTGAATCCCTGGGGGTAGCCAAAAACATTCAGTACTTC.

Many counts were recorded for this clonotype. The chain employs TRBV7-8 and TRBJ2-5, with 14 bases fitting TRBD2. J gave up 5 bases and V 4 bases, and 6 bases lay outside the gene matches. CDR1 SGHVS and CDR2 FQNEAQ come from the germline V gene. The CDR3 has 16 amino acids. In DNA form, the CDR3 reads TGTGCCAGCAGCTCGACTAGCGGGGGGGCCTTTGAGACCCAGTACTTC. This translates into CASSSTSGGAFETQYF.

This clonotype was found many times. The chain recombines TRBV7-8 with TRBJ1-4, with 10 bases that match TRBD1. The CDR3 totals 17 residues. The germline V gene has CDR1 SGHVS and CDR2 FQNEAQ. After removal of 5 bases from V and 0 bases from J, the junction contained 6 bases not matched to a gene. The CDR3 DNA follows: TGTGCCAGCAGCCAACATGGACAGGGGGCAACTAATGAAAAACTGTTTTTT. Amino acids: CASSQHGQGATNEKLFF.

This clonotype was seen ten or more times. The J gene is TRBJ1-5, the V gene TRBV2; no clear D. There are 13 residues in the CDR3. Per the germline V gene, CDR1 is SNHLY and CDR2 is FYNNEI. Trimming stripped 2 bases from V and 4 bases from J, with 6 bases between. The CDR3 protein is CASSETVNQPQHF. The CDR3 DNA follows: TGTGCCAGCAGTGAAACGGTTAATCAGCCCCAGCATTTT.